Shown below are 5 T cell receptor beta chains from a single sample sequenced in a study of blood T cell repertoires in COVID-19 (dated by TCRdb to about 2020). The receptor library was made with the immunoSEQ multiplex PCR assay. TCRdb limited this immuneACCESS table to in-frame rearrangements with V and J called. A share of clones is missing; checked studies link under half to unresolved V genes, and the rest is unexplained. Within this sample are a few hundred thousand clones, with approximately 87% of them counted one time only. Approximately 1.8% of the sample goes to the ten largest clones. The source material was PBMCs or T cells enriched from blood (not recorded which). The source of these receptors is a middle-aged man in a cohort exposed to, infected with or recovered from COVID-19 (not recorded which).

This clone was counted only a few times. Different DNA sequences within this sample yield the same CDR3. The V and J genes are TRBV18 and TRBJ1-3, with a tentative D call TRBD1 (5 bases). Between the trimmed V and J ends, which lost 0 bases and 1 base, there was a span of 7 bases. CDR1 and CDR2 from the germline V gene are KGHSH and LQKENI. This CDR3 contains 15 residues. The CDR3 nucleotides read TGTGCCAGCTCACCACCGGGGGGATCTGGAAACACCATATATTTT. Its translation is CASSPPGGSGNTIYF. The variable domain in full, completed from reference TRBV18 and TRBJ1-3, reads NAGVMQNPRHLVRRRGQEARLRCSPMKGHSHVYWYRQLPEEGLKFMVYLQKENIIDESGMPKERFSAEFPKEGPSILRIQQVVRGDSAAYFCASSPPGGSGNTIYFGEGSWLTVV.

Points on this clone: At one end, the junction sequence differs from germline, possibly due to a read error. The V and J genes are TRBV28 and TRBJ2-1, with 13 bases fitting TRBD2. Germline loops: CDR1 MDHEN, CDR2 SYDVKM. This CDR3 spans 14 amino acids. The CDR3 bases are TGTGCCAGCAGTTTATCTAGACTAGCGGGAGGTCCTGTCTTC. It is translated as CASSLSRLAGGPVF.

This chain's CDR3 is CASGGSYTGELFF. As DNA, the CDR3 is TGTGCCAGCGGCGGGAGCTACACCGGGGAGCTGTTTTTT. V and J are TRBV6-5 and TRBJ2-2; 7 bases line up with TRBD2. The germline V gene encodes CDR1 MNHEY and CDR2 SVGAGI. Trimming removed 8 bases from V and 3 bases from J; junction bases left unmatched: 3. This CDR3 comprises 13 residues.

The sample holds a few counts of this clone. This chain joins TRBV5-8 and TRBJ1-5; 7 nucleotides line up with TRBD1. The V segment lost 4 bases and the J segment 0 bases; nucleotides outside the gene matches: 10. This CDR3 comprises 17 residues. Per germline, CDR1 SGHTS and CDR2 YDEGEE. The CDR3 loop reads CASSKKTGADSNQPQHF. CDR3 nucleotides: TGTGCCAGCAGCAAGAAAACAGGGGCGGATAGCAATCAGCCCCAGCATTTT.

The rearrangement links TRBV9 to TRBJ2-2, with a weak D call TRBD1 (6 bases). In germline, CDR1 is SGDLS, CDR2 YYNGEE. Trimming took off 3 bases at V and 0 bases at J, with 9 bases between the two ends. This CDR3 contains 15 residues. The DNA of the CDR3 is TGTGCCAGCAGCGCGGGACACCCGAACACCGGGGAGCTGTTTTTT. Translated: CASSAGHPNTGELFF.